Shown below are 32 T cell receptor beta chains from a single sample sequenced in a study of blood T cell repertoires in COVID-19. Assay used: immunoSEQ multiplex PCR; TCRdb lists only in-frame clones, some missing. Here the sample spans about 180,000 clones, 83% being singletons. The source material was peripheral blood. These TCRs come from a woman aged 65 to 85 with COVID-19, enrolled during active disease.

This clone was counted between two and nine times. The gene calls are TRBV5-1 and TRBJ1-6; possibly TRBD1 for D (5 bases). V lost 0 bases to trimming and J lost 8 bases, with 15 bases between them. The V gene's germline CDR1 is SGHRS and CDR2 YFSETQ. The CDR3 spans 16 residues. The CDR3 loop is CASSLVGAEDHSPLHF. The CDR3 DNA sequence: TGCGCCAGCAGCTTGGTAGGGGCCGAGGACCATTCACCCCTCCACTTT. Full variable domain (remainder filled in from reference TRBV5-1 and TRBJ1-6): KAGVTQTPRYLIKTRGQQVTLSCSPISGHRSVSWYQQTPGQGLQFLFEYFSETQRNKGNFPGRFSGRQFSNSRSEMNVSTLELGDSALYLCASSLVGAEDHSPLHFGNGTRLTVT.

Notes on this clone: Different DNA sequences within this sample yield the same CDR3. The genes are TRBV29-1 and TRBJ2-7; 9 nucleotides match TRBD2. V dropped 4 bases and J dropped 2; count of bases not matched to a gene: 6. From germline, CDR1 is SQVTM and CDR2 ANQGSEA. CDR3 length: 14 residues. The CDR3 is CSVVGLAGTYEQYF. Written as DNA, the CDR3 is TGCAGCGTTGTCGGCCTAGCGGGAACCTACGAGCAGTACTTC.

The V gene is TRBV24-1, the J gene TRBJ2-7, with 11 bases fitting TRBD1. In germline, CDR1 is KGHDR, CDR2 SFDVKD. The V segment lost 4 bases and the J segment 5 bases; nucleotides outside the gene matches: 6. This CDR3 region has 15 residues. The CDR3 is CATSEGGQGVDEQYF. For the CDR3, the DNA is TGTGCCACCAGTGAGGGGGGACAGGGGGTCGACGAGCAGTACTTC.

The rearrangement joins TRBV30 to TRBJ2-1; 7 bases align to TRBD2. The J segment lost 12 bases and the V segment lost 0 bases, leaving 8 bases of the junction unmatched. The germline CDR1 and CDR2 sequences are GTSNPN and SVGIG (reference sequence). CDR3 length equals 13 residues. The CDR3 loop reads CAWSVQSGTGQFF. In DNA form, the CDR3 reads TGTGCCTGGAGTGTACAAAGCGGGACCGGGCAGTTCTTC.

This clone was recorded only once. The chain joins TRBV29-1 to TRBJ2-1; a possible D gene is TRBD1 (5 bases). Trimming shortened V by 2 bases and J by 4 bases, and 6 bases separated the two germline ends. Germline assignment: CDR1 SQVTM and CDR2 ANQGSEA. The CDR3 is 12 residues long. CDR3 coding DNA: TGCAGCGTTGAAAGACAGTACAATGAGCAGTTCTTC. Residues: CSVERQYNEQFF.

V and J are TRBV4-1 and TRBJ2-1, with D perhaps TRBD1 (6 bases). The germline CDR1 and CDR2 sequences are MGHRA and YSYEKL. V gave up 0 bases and J gave up 10 bases, with 10 bases separating them. CDR3 size: 13 residues. In DNA, the CDR3 is TGCGCCAGCAGCCAAGACCGACAGGTGGAGCAGTTCTTC. Residues: CASSQDRQVEQFF.

This chain links TRBV7-2 with TRBJ2-7, with D perhaps matching TRBD2 (6 bases). This CDR3 comprises 14 residues. Germline V CDR1 and CDR2: SGHTA, FQGNSA. Trimming removed 6 bases from V and 3 bases from J, with 15 bases in between. The CDR3 DNA is TGTGCCAGCAGTTTGGGAGGAGGGAACTACGAGCAGTACTTC. Translating gives CASSLGGGNYEQYF.

This chain links TRBV27 with TRBJ2-3, with 8 bases that match TRBD2. CDR1 and CDR2 from the germline V gene are MNHEY and SMNVEV (reference sequence). V gave up 5 bases and J gave up 1 base; unmatched junction bases: 5. The CDR3 extends over 15 amino acids. This chain's CDR3 is CASSRLAQGTDTQYF. As DNA, the CDR3 is TGTGCCAGCAGTAGACTAGCGCAAGGCACAGATACGCAGTATTTT.

The CDR3 coding sequence is TGTGCCAGCAGTTGGAACAGGGTTAGCTCCTACGAGCAGTACTTC. It yields the protein CASSWNRVSSYEQYF. This chain joins TRBV27 and TRBJ2-7, with TRBD1 as a possible D gene (6 bases). The germline V and J ends were trimmed by 4 bases and 0 bases, with 13 bases remaining between them. The CDR3 has 15 residues. Germline lookup yields CDR1 MNHEY and CDR2 SMNVEV (reference sequence).

This chain joins TRBV28 and TRBJ1-2, with D possibly TRBD1 on 5 matching bases. The V gene's germline CDR1 is MDHEN and CDR2 SYDVKM. Between the trimmed V and J ends, which lost 4 bases and 8 bases, there was a span of 20 bases. This CDR3 contains 15 residues. In DNA, the CDR3 is TGTGCCAGCAGTTCCCAGCTTTACAGGTTCGGGGGCTACACCTTC. Translating gives CASSSQLYRFGGYTF.

J is TRBJ2-5 and V is TRBV5-1; a possible D gene is TRBD2 (6 bases). The V end was cut by 0 bases, the J end by 5 bases, with 14 bases between. Germline V gives CDR1 SGHRS, CDR2 YFSETQ. The CDR3 covers 15 residues. The CDR3 region is CASSLVPRDAETQYF. In DNA form, the CDR3 reads TGCGCCAGCAGCTTGGTTCCGCGGGACGCGGAGACCCAGTACTTC.

The chain recombines TRBV6-1 with TRBJ1-2; D is unresolved. CDR1 is MNHNS and CDR2 is SASEGT in the germline V gene. The V gene lost 2 bases and the J gene lost 7 bases, with 11 bases spanning the gap. The CDR3 runs 13 residues. This CDR3 is CASSERVISGYTF. The CDR3 coding sequence is TGTGCCAGCAGTGAACGGGTCATCAGTGGCTACACCTTC.

This clone has only one observation. V and J are TRBV3-1 (or the pseudogene TRBV3-2) and TRBJ2-7; D is possibly TRBD2 (6 bases). Trimming cost V 4 bases and J 6 bases, with 13 bases left between them. Germline CDR1 reads LGHDT; CDR2 reads YNNKEL (reference sequence). This CDR3 spans 13 amino acids. In DNA form, the CDR3 reads TGTGCCAGCAGCCCCCGGGAGAACGGCGAGCAGTACTTC. Translating gives CASSPRENGEQYF.

The chain is built from TRBV28 and TRBJ2-5, with D uncertain. In germline, CDR1 is MDHEN, CDR2 SYDVKM. V was shortened by 3 bases and J by 4 bases, with 9 bases between the two germline ends. The CDR3 has 13 amino acids. The CDR3 nucleotides are TGTGCCAGCAGTTTTAATGTGAGAGAGACCCAGTACTTC. This codes for CASSFNVRETQYF.

This chain links TRBV28 with TRBJ2-3; D is ambiguous. V was clipped by 6 bases and J by 5 bases, with 6 bases between them. This CDR3 contains 11 residues. Germline values: CDR1 MDHEN, CDR2 SYDVKM. CDR3 amino acids: CASRREDTQYF. The CDR3 coding sequence is TGTGCCAGCAGGAGAGAAGATACGCAGTATTTT.

This clone appeared many times. The chain recombines TRBV4-2 with TRBJ1-6, with D maybe TRBD1 (6 bases). Germline CDR1 reads LGHNA; CDR2 reads YNFKEQ. Trimming took off 8 bases at V and 5 bases at J, with 13 bases between the two ends. This CDR3 has 14 residues. The CDR3 loop is CASARTADNSPLHF. The CDR3 region has the DNA TGTGCCAGCGCTAGGACAGCGGATAATTCACCCCTCCACTTT.

The J gene is TRBJ1-3, the V gene TRBV28; D unresolved. Germline V gene sequence: CDR1 MDHEN, CDR2 SYDVKM. CDR3 length: 16 amino acids. V lost 4 bases to trimming and J lost 0 bases, with 13 bases between them. DNA for the CDR3: TGTGCCAGCAGTTCGCCGAGGGTGAGCTCTGGAAACACCATATATTTT. Translation gives CASSSPRVSSGNTIYF.

The genes are TRBV11-2 and TRBJ2-7; TRBD1 matches at 7 bases. With 5 bases clipped from V and 2 bases from J, the junction kept 3 bases outside the gene matches. The CDR3 runs 13 residues. CDR1 is SGHAT and CDR2 is FQNNGV in the germline V gene. DNA for the CDR3: TGTGCCAGCAGCGTTGGGACAGCCTACGAGCAGTACTTC. This translates into CASSVGTAYEQYF.

This clone was detected ten times or more. The V and J genes are TRBV5-5 and TRBJ2-7; 11 bases map to TRBD1. Germline loops: CDR1 SGHKS, CDR2 YYEKEE (reference sequence). The CDR3 has 14 residues. V dropped 4 bases and J dropped 3; count of bases not matched to a gene: 3. The CDR3 spells CASSPGTGGYEQYF. The CDR3 DNA reads TGTGCCAGCAGCCCCGGGACAGGGGGCTACGAGCAGTACTTC.

The chain is built from TRBV28 and TRBJ2-7, with TRBD2 as a possible D gene (6 bases). Trimming pared 7 bases from V and 7 bases from J, leaving 17 bases between. This CDR3 is built from 13 residues. CDR1 and CDR2 (germline): MDHEN, SYDVKM. The CDR3, as DNA: TGTGCCAGCAACTGGGGCGGGGCGGATGAGCAGTACTTC. It translates to CASNWGGADEQYF.

The V and J genes are TRBV5-5 and TRBJ1-2, with no clear D. The V gene's germline CDR1 is SGHKS and CDR2 YYEKEE (reference sequence). The V gene lost 2 bases and the J gene lost 6 bases, with 11 bases spanning the gap. The CDR3 is 13 amino acids. CDR3 sequence reads: CASSLRSGDGYTF. CDR3 DNA: TGTGCCAGCAGCTTAAGGTCCGGGGATGGCTACACCTTC.

The chain carries TRBV6-5 and TRBJ1-1; TRBD1 is a possible D gene (5 bases). CDR3 length: 15 amino acids. V lost 5 bases to trimming and J lost 2 bases, with 15 bases between them. The germline CDR1 and CDR2 sequences are MNHEY and SVGAGI. This CDR3 reads CASSTWGVINTEAFF. In DNA form, the CDR3 reads TGTGCCAGCAGTACCTGGGGGGTTATTAACACTGAAGCTTTCTTT.

V and J are TRBV28 and TRBJ1-4; TRBD1 aligns across 12 bases. Germline-derived CDR1 and CDR2 are MDHEN and SYDVKM. The V segment lost 2 bases and the J segment 4 bases; nucleotides outside the gene matches: 5. This CDR3 contains 17 residues. The CDR3 spells CASSLAGTGGLNEKLFF. CDR3 DNA sequence: TGTGCCAGCAGTTTAGCCGGGACAGGGGGCCTTAATGAAAAACTGTTTTTT. The full variable domain, completed using reference TRBV28 and TRBJ1-4, is DVKVTQSSRYLVKRTGEKVFLECVQDMDHENMFWYRQDPGLGLRLIYFSYDVKMKEKGDIPEGYSVSREKKERFSLILESASTNQTSMYLCASSLAGTGGLNEKLFFGSGTQLSVL.

The chain combines TRBV2 with TRBJ2-1; 10 nucleotides match TRBD2. V lost 7 bases to trimming and J lost 15 bases; unmatched junction nucleotides: 18. Germline assignment: CDR1 SNHLY and CDR2 FYNNEI. The CDR3 extends over 15 amino acids. CDR3 protein: CASTADSGRALRTFF. Written as DNA, the CDR3 is TGTGCCAGCACTGCTGACAGCGGGAGGGCCCTCAGGACGTTCTTC.

The chain uses TRBV6-5 and TRBJ1-2, with D hard to call. In germline, CDR1 is MNHEY, CDR2 SVGAGI. V dropped 5 bases and J dropped 4 bases, with 11 bases sitting between them. This CDR3 contains 13 residues. The CDR3 coding sequence is TGTGCCAGCAGTCCACAGACGGTCTATGGCTACACCTTC. Protein sequence: CASSPQTVYGYTF.

Only a few counts were recorded for this clone. This chain connects TRBV24-1 to TRBJ1-1; 7 bases match TRBD1. CDR1 and CDR2 (germline): KGHDR, SFDVKD. There are 15 residues in the CDR3. With V trimmed by 8 bases and J by 1 base, 9 bases remained unmatched. CDR3 coding DNA: TGTGCCACCACCCTGACAGGGTCAGAGAACACTGAAGCTTTCTTT. It is translated as CATTLTGSENTEAFF.

The chain combines TRBV9 with TRBJ1-2, with D uncertain. Trimming pared 0 bases from V and 4 bases from J, leaving 13 bases between. Per germline, CDR1 SGDLS and CDR2 YYNGEE. There are 15 residues in the CDR3. The CDR3 DNA follows: TGTGCCAGCAGCGTAGACGGTAATACGGGCTATGGCTACACCTTC. Protein: CASSVDGNTGYGYTF. The full variable domain, with the rest looked up from reference TRBV9 and TRBJ1-2, is DSGVTQTPKHLITATGQRVTLRCSPRSGDLSVYWYQQSLDQGLQFLIQYYNGEERAKGNILERFSAQQFPDLHSELNLSSLELGDSALYFCASSVDGNTGYGYTFGSGTRLTVV.

The rearrangement joins TRBV29-1 to TRBJ1-2; D is unclear. This CDR3 is built from 11 residues. The ends were cut back, 3 bases at V and 2 bases at J, with 4 bases in the middle. Germline CDR1 and CDR2: SQVTM and ANQGSEA. In DNA form, the CDR3 reads TGCAGCGTTGACCAAAACTATGGCTACACCTTC. Its protein is CSVDQNYGYTF.

CDR3 region: CASRHQTNYGYTF. In DNA form, the CDR3 reads TGCGCCAGCAGACATCAGACTAACTATGGCTACACCTTC. J is TRBJ1-2 and V is TRBV5-1; D not certain. With 5 bases removed from V and 0 bases from J, the gap between germline ends came to 8 bases. CDR1 and CDR2 from the germline V gene are SGHRS and YFSETQ. This CDR3 is built from 13 residues.

V is TRBV5-1 and J is TRBJ2-1, with 12 bases fitting TRBD1. V gave up 3 bases and J gave up 7 bases; unmatched junction bases: 5. Per the germline V gene, CDR1 is SGHRS and CDR2 is YFSETQ. This CDR3 has 15 residues. Written as DNA, the CDR3 is TGCGCCAGCAGCTCCGGGACAGGGGGCAGGAATGAGCAGTTCTTC. Protein sequence: CASSSGTGGRNEQFF.

The CDR3 protein is CASSLPRTGGYTF. The CDR3 coding sequence is TGTGCCAGCAGTCTGCCCCGGACAGGAGGCTACACCTTC. V is TRBV28 and J is TRBJ1-2; 7 bases fit TRBD1. CDR3 size: 13 residues. After removal of 5 bases from V and 8 bases from J, the junction contained 8 bases not matched to a gene. Germline V gene data show CDR1 as MDHEN and CDR2 as SYDVKM.

The gene calls are TRBV7-6 and TRBJ2-3; 10 bases map to TRBD2. The CDR3 totals 16 residues. Germline-derived CDR1 and CDR2 are SGHVS and FNYEAQ. V dropped 5 bases and J dropped 3; count of bases not matched to a gene: 8. In nucleotides, the CDR3 is TGTGCCAGCAGCCTAATAGCGGGAGGCGGAACAGATACGCAGTATTTT. Translated: CASSLIAGGGTDTQYF.